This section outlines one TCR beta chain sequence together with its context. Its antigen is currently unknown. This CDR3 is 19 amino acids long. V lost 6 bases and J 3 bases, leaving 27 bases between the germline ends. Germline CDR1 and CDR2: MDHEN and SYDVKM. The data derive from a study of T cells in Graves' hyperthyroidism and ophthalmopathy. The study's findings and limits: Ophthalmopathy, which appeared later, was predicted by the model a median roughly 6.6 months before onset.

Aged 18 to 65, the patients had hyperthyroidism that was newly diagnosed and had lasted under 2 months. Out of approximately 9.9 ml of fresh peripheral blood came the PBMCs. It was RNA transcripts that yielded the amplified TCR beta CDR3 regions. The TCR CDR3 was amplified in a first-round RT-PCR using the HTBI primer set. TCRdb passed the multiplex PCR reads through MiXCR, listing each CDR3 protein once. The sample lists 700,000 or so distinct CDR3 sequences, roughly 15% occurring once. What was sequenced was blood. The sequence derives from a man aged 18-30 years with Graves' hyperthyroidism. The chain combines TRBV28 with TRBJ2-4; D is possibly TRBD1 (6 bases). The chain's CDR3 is CASRDNVMGRHRDKNIQYF. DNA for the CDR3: TGTGCCAGCAGGGATAATGTGATGGGGCGTCACAGGGACAAAAACATTCAGTACTTC.